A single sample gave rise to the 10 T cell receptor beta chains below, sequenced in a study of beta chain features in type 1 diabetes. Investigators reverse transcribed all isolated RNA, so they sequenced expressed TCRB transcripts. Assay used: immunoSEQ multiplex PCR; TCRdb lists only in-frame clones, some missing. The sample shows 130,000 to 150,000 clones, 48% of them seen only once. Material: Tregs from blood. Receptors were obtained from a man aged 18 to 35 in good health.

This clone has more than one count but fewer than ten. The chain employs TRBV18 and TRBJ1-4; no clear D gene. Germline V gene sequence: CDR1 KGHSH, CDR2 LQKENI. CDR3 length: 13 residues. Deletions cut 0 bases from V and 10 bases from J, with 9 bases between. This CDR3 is CASSPPASIKLFF. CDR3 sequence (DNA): TGTGCCAGCTCACCACCGGCCAGTATAAAACTGTTTTTT. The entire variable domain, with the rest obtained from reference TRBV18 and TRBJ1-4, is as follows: NAGVMQNPRHLVRRRGQEARLRCSPMKGHSHVYWYRQLPEEGLKFMVYLQKENIIDESGMPKERFSAEFPKEGPSILRIQQVVRGDSAAYFCASSPPASIKLFFGSGTQLSVL.

CDR3: CASSIDSPYEQYF. DNA for the CDR3: TGCGCCAGCAGTATCGACAGCCCCTACGAGCAGTACTTC. The rearrangement links TRBV5-1 to TRBJ2-5; D may be TRBD1 (5 bases). The DNA end favors TRBJ2-7, so the J call may be wrong. CDR3 length: 13 residues. Looked up from germline, CDR1 is SGHRS and CDR2 is YFSETQ.

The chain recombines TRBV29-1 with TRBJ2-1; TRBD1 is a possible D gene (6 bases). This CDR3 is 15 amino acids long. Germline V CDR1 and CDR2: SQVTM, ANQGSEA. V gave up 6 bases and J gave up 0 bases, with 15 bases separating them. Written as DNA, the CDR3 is TGCAGCGTCGAGCTCAGGGGAAGCTCCTACAATGAGCAGTTCTTC. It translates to CSVELRGSSYNEQFF.

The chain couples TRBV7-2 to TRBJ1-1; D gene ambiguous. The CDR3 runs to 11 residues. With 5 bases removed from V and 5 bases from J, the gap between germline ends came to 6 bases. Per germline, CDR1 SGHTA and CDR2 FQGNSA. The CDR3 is CASSLRTEAFF. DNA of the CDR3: TGTGCCAGCAGCCTCAGGACTGAAGCTTTCTTT.

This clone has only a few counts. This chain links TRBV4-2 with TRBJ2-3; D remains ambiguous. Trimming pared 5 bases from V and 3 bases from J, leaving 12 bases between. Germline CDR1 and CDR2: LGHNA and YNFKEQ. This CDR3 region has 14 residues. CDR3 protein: CASSSVLSTDTQYF. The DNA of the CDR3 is TGTGCCAGCAGCTCGGTTTTAAGTACAGATACGCAGTATTTT.

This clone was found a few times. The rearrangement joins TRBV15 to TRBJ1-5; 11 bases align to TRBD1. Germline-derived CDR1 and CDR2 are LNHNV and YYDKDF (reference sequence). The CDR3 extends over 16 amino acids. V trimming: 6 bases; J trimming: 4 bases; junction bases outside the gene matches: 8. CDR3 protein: CATRAGQGATNQPQHF. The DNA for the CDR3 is TGTGCCACCAGGGCCGGACAGGGGGCGACTAATCAGCCCCAGCATTTT.

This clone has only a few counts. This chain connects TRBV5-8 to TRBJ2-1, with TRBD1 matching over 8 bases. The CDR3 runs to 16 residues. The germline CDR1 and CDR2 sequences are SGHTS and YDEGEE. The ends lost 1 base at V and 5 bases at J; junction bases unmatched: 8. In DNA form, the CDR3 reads TGTGCCAGCAGCTTGCTTGTTACAGGGGGAAACAATGAGCAGTTCTTC. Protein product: CASSLLVTGGNNEQFF.

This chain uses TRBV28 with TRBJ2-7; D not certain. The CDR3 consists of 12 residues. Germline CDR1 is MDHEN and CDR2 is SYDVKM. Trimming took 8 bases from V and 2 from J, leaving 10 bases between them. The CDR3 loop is CASGDQAYEQYF. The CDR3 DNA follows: TGTGCCAGCGGTGATCAGGCCTACGAGCAGTACTTC. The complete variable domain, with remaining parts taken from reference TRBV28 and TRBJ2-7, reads DVKVTQSSRYLVKRTGEKVFLECVQDMDHENMFWYRQDPGLGLRLIYFSYDVKMKEKGDIPEGYSVSREKKERFSLILESASTNQTSMYLCASGDQAYEQYFGPGTRLTVT.

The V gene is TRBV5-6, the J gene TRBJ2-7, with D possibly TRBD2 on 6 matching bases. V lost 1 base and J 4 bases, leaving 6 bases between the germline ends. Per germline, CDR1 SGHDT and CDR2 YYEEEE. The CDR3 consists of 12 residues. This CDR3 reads CASSLRGYEQYF. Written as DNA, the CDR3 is TGTGCCAGCAGCTTGCGGGGGTACGAGCAGTACTTC.

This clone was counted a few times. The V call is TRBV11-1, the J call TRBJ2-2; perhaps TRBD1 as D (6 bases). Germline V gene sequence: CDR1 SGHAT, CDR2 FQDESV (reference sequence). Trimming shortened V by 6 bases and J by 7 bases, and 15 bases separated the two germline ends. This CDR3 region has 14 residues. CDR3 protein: CASRRAVGGGELFF. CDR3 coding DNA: TGTGCCAGCAGAAGAGCGGTAGGGGGCGGGGAGCTGTTTTTT. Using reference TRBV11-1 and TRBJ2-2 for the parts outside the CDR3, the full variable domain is EAEVAQSPRYKITEKSQAVAFWCDPISGHATLYWYRQILGQGPELLVQFQDESVVDDSQLPKDRFSAERLKGVDSTLKIQPAELGDSAMYLCASRRAVGGGELFFGEGSRLTVL.